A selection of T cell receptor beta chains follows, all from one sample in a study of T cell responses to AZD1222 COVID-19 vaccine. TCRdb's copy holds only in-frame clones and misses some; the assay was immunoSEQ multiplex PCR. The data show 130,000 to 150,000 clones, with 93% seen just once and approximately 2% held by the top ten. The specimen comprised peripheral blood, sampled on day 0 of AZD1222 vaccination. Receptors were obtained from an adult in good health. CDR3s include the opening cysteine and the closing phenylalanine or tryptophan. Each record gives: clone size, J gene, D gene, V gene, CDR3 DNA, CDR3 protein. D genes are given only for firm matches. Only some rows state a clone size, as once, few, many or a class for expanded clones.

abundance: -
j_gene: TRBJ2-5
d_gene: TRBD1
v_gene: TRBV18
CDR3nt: TGTGCCAGCTCACCAGAAACAGGGGGCCAAGAGACCCAGTACTTC
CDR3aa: CASSPETGGQETQYF

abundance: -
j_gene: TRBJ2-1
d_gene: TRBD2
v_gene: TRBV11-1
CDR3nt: TGTGCCAGCAGCTTAGCGTGGGACTATAACAATGAGCAGTTCTTC
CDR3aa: CASSLAWDYNNEQFF

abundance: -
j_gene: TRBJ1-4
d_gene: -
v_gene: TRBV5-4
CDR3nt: TGTGCCAGCAGCTTGGAGAGGGAAAAACTGTTTTTT
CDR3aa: CASSLEREKLFF

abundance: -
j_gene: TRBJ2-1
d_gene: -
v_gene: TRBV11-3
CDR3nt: TGTGCCAGCAGCGTACACAATGAGCAGTTCTTC
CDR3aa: CASSVHNEQFF

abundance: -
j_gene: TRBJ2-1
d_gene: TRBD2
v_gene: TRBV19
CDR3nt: TGTGCCACCACACTAGCGGGAGGGACGAATGAGCAGTTCTTC
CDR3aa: CATTLAGGTNEQFF

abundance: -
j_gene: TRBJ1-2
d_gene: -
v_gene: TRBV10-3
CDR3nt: TGTGCCATCAGAGTAACCACACACAGCAACTATGGCTACACCTTC
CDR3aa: CAIRVTTHSNYGYTF

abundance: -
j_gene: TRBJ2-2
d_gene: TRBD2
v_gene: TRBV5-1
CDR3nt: TGCGCCAGCAGCCCGGGACTAGCGGGTACGACCGGGGAGCTGTTTTTT
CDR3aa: CASSPGLAGTTGELFF

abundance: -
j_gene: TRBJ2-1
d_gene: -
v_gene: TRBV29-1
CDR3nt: TGCAGCGTTGTGAGGGGTGAGCAGTTCTTC
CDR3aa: CSVVRGEQFF

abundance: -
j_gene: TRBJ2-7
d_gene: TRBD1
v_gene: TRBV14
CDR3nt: TGTGCCAGCAGCCCGAGGGACAGGGAATTGATCGAGCAGTACTTC
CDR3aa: CASSPRDRELIEQYF

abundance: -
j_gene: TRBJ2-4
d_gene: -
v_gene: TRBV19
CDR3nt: TGTGCCAGTAGTACCCCCGGGGGACCCAGGGACATTCAGTACTTC
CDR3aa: CASSTPGGPRDIQYF

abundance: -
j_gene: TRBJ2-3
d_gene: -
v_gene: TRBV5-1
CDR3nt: TGCGCCAGCAGTAAGGGGGCGGGAGTATGGGCAGATACGCAGTATTTT
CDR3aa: CASSKGAGVWADTQYF

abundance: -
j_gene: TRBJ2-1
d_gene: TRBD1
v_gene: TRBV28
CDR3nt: TGTGCCAGCAGTACCCCCGGGACAGGATACAATGAGCAGTTCTTC
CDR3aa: CASSTPGTGYNEQFF

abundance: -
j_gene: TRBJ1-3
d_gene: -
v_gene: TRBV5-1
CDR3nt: TGCGCCAGCAGCTTATATGACTCTGGAAACACCATATATTTT
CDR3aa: CASSLYDSGNTIYF

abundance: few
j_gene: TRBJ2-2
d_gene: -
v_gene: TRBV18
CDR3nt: TGTGCCAGCTCGGTGGCGTCCGGGGAGCTGTTTTTT
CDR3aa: CASSVASGELFF

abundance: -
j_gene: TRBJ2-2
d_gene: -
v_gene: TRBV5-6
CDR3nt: TGTGCCAGCAGCTTGGTGGACAGAAACACCGGGGAGCTGTTTTTT
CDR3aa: CASSLVDRNTGELFF

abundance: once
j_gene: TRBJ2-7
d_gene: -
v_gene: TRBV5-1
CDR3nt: TGCGCCAGCAGCTTGGATACGACCTGGCAGCAGTACTTC
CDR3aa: CASSLDTTWQQYF

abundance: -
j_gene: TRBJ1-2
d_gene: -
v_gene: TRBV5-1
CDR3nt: TGCGCCAGCAGTTCCGTTGGGGATGGCTACACCTTC
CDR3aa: CASSSVGDGYTF

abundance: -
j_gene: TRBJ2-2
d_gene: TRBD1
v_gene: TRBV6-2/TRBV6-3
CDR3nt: TGTGCCAGCAGCACCGGGACAGGGGACACCGGGGAGCTGTTTTTT
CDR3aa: CASSTGTGDTGELFF

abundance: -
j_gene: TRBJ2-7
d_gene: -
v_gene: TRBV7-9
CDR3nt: TGTGCCAGCAGCTTAGCCTCCATCGGAGGCGAGCAGTACTTC
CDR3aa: CASSLASIGGEQYF

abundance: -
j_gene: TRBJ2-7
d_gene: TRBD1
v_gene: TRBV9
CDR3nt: TGTGCCAGCAGCCCCGGGACAGGGGGCACTTACGAGCAGTACTTC
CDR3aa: CASSPGTGGTYEQYF

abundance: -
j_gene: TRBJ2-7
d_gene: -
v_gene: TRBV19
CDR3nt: TGTGCCAGTAGTATCGACCTAACCTACGAGCAGTACTTC
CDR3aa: CASSIDLTYEQYF

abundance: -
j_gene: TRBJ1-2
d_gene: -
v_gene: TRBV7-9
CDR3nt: TGTGCCAGCAGCTTAGAGGAGGGGCTCTATGGCTACACCTTC
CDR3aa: CASSLEEGLYGYTF

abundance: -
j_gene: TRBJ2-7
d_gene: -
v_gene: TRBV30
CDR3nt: TGTGCCTGGAGTGTAAGGTACGAGCAGTACTTC
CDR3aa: CAWSVRYEQYF

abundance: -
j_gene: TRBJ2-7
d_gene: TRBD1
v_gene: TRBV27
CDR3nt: TGTGCCAGCAGTTCACCCGGGACAGGGGGTGGCGAGCAGTACTTC
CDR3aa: CASSSPGTGGGEQYF

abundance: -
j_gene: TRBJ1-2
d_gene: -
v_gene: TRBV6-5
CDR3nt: TGTGCCAGCAGCGATTCTACTCTGAATGGCTACACCTTC
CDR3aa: CASSDSTLNGYTF

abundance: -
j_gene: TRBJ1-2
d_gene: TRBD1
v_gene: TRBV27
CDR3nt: TGTGCCAGCAGTGTGACGGGACAGATTTATGGCTACACCTTC
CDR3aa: CASSVTGQIYGYTF

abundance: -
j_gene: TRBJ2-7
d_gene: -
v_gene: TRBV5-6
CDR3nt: TGTGCCAGCAGCCACGGCGCCAGACGGCGGACCTTCGAGCAGTACTTC
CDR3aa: CASSHGARRRTFEQYF

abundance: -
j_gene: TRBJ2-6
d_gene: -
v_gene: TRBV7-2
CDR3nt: TGTGCCAGCAGCCCCAGGGGGGGAGGCCCCTCTGGGGCCAACGTCCTGACTTTC
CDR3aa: CASSPRGGGPSGANVLTF

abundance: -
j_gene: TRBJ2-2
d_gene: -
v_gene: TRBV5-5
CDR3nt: TGTGCCAGCAGCAGAACCGGGGAGCTGTTTTTT
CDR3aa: CASSRTGELFF

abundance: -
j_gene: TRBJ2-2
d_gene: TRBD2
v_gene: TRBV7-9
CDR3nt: TGTGCCAGCACCTCGCGGGACGGGGGGGCCTGGACCGGGGAGCTGTTTTTT
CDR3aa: CASTSRDGGAWTGELFF

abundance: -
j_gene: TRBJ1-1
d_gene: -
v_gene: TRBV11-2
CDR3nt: TGTGCCAGCAGCTTAGTCAGGGACACTGAAGCTTTCTTT
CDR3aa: CASSLVRDTEAFF

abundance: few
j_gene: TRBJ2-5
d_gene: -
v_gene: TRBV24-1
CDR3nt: TGTGCCACCAGTGATCCCGGGACAAGCGGGGAGACCCAGTACTTC
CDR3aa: CATSDPGTSGETQYF

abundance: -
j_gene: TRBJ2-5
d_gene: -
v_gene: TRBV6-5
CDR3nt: TGTGCCGTCGGGGCCCAAGAGACCCAGTACTTC
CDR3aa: CAVGAQETQYF

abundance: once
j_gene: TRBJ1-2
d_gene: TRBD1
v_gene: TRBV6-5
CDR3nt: TGTGCCAGCAGGCTACTCAACAGGGGGGGGTATGGCTACACCTTC
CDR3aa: CASRLLNRGGYGYTF

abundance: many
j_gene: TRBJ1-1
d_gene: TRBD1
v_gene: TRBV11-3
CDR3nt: TGTGCCAGCAGCTTAGATGGGAGACAGGGAAGTGATGAAGCTTTCTTT
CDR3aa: CASSLDGRQGSDEAFF

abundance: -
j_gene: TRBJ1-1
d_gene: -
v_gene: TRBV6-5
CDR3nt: TGTGCCAGCATGCCCGGGAGCCCACGAGCTTTCTTT
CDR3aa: CASMPGSPRAFF

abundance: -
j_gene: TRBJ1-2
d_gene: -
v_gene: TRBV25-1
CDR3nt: TGTGCCAGCAGTGAAGGGACTGCATATGGCTACACCTTC
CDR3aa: CASSEGTAYGYTF

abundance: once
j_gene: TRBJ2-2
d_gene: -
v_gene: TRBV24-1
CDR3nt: TGTGCCATCAGGGAGTGGGCGGCACCCACCGGGGAGCTGTTTTTT
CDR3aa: CAIREWAAPTGELFF

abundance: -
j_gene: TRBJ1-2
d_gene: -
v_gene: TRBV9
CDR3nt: TGTGCCAGCAGCCGCGGGCGCCGGGCGGATGGCTACACCTTC
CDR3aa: CASSRGRRADGYTF

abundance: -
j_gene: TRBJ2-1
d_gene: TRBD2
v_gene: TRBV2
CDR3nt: TGTGCCAGCAGTATCGGACTAGCGGGACCCTACAATGAGCAGTTCTTC
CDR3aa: CASSIGLAGPYNEQFF

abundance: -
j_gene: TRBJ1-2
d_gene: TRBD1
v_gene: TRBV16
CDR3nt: TGTGCCAGCAGCCAGTCACAGGGGGCGATTAATGGCTACACCTTC
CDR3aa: CASSQSQGAINGYTF